Below, one TCR beta chain is given with its context. Participating donors were healthy, HIV-negative adults free of recent acute infections or vaccinations. Unsorted samples relied on tens of millions of PBMCs, which served as the source of genomic DNA. Every immunoSEQ plate was one replicate of a subset's evenly spread DNA. The quantity of DNA used in unsorted PBMC replicate PCRs was 250 to 350 ng, corresponding to about 30,000 T cell genomes. Some clones are missing from TCRdb's copy, which holds only in-frame ones; the method was immunoSEQ multiplex PCR. The sample includes about 510,000 clones, about three quarters seen only once; the top ten take around 13%. This specimen comes from a study of shared clonotypes between healthy human individuals. The sample was PBMCs. The origin of this receptor is a woman aged 35 to 49 in good health. Some clones in this sample may be carry-over from other donors' samples.

CDR3 loop: CASSPQYGTVNTEAFF. CDR3 nucleotides: TGTGCCAGCTCACCGCAATACGGGACGGTGAACACTGAAGCTTTCTTT. The chain combines TRBV18 with TRBJ1-1, with a weak D call TRBD1 (5 bases). CDR3 size: 16 residues. The V and J ends lost 3 bases and 0 bases respectively, with 14 bases between them. Looked up from germline, CDR1 is KGHSH and CDR2 is LQKENI.